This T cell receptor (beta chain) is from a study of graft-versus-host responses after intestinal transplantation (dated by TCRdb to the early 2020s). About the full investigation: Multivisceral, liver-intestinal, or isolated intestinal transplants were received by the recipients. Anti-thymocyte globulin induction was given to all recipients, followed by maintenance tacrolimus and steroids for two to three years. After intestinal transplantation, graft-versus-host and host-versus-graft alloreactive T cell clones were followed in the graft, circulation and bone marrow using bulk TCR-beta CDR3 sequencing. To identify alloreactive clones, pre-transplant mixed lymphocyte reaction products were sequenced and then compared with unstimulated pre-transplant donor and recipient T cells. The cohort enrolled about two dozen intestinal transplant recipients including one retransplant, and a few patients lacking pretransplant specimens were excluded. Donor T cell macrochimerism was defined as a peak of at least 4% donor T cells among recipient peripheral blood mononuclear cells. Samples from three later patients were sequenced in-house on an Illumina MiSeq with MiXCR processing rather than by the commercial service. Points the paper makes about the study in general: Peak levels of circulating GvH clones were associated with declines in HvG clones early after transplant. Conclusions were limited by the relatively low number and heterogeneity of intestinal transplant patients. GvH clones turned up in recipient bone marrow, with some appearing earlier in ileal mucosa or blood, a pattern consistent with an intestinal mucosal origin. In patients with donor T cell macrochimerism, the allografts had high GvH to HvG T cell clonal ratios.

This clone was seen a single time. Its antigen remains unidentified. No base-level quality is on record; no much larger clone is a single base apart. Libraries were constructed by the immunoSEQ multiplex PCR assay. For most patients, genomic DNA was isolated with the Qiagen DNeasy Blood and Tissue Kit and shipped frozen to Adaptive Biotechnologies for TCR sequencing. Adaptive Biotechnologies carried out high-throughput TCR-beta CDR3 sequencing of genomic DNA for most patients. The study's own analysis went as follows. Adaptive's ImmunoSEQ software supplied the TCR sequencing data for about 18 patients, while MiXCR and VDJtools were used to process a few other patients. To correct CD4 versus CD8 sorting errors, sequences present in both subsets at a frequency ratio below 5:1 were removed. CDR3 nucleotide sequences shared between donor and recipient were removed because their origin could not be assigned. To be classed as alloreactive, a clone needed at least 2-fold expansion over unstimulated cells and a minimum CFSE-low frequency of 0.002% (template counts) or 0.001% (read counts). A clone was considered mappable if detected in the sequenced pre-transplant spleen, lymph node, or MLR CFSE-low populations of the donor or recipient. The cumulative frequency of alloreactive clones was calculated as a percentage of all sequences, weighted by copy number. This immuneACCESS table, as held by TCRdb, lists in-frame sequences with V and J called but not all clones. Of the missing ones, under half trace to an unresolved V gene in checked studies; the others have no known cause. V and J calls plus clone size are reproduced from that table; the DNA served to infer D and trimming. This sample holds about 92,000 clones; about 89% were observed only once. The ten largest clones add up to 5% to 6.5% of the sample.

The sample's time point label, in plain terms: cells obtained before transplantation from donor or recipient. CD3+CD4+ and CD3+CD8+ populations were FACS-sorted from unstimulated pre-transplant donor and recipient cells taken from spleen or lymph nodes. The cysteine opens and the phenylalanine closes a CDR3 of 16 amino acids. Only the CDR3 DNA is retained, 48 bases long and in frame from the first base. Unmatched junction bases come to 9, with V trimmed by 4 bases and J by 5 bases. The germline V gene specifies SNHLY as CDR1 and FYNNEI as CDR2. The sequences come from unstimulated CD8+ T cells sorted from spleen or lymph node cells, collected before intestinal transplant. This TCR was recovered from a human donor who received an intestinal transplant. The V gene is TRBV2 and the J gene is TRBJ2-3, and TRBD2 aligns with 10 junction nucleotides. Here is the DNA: TGTGCCAGCAGTGTGTTAAGCGGGGGGGCCGGAGATACGCAGTATTTT. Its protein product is CASSVLSGGAGDTQYF. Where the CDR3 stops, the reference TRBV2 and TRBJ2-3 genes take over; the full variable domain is EPEVTQTPSHQVTQMGQEVILRCVPISNHLYFYWYRQILGQKVEFLVSFYNNEISEKSEIFDDQFSVERPDGSNFTLKIRSTKLEDSAMYFCASSVLSGGAGDTQYFGPGTRLTVL.